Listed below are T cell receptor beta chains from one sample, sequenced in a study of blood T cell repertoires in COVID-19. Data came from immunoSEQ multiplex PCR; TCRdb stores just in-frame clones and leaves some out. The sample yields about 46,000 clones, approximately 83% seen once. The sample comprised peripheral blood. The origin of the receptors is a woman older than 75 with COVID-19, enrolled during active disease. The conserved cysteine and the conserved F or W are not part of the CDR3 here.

ASSRQNTEAF TRBJ1-1 TRBV7-8
ASRDEGLGGYGYT TRBJ1-2 TRBV6-5
ASSLQGLAGTDTQY TRBJ2-3 TRBV7-2
ASSDHSRSGTGLGTGELF TRBJ2-2 TRBV6-2/TRBV6-3
ASSWDSYNEQF TRBJ2-1 TRBV12-3/TRBV12-4
ASSPTGQGGETQY TRBJ2-5 TRBV7-9
ASSPRTGLESGANVLT TRBJ2-6 TRBV7-2
ASSLEGGFSTDTQY TRBJ2-3 TRBV7-2
ASSLPPTSGGGTGELF TRBJ2-2 TRBV7-3
ASSLVWNSGVSDTQY TRBJ2-3 TRBV7-8
SASSRNTEAF TRBJ1-1 TRBV20-1
ASSYSLAFNQREQY TRBJ2-7 TRBV6-5
ASNERGHGYT TRBJ1-2 TRBV12-3/TRBV12-4
ASSYGLAGGPRNEQF TRBJ2-1 TRBV6-2/TRBV6-3
ASSEHMMNTEAF TRBJ1-1 TRBV2
ASSLGTSGHTGELF TRBJ2-2 TRBV19
ASSYRDLTEAF TRBJ1-1 TRBV5-1
ASSVAGSGVYGYT TRBJ1-2 TRBV9
ASSVEGGSYSGNTIY TRBJ1-3 TRBV9
ATSETGGFGYT TRBJ1-2 TRBV24-1
ASSVGQWVETQY TRBJ2-5 TRBV9
ASSLYRTDTQY TRBJ2-3 TRBV6-2/TRBV6-3
ASSSPGTSGHNEQF TRBJ2-1 TRBV28
ASSWGTADSNQPQH TRBJ1-5 TRBV28
ASSPDRGGTNEKLF TRBJ1-4 TRBV4-1
ATSRDVTAGANVLT TRBJ2-6 TRBV15
ASTLSRQSNQPQH TRBJ1-5 TRBV19
ASSGLQGTPLH TRBJ1-6 TRBV5-4
ATTRGVSYEQY TRBJ2-7 TRBV6-6
ASSPTRDRGETQY TRBJ2-5 TRBV7-2
ASREAGYTGELF TRBJ2-2 TRBV5-1
ASTRAGVGTDTQY TRBJ2-3 TRBV11-2
ASSHEAGDEKLF TRBJ1-4 TRBV3-1/TRBV3-2
ASSSRAWGNTIY TRBJ1-3 TRBV7-2
ASTPSAGGGHEQF TRBJ2-1 TRBV6-4
ASSLVGPSGNTIY TRBJ1-3 TRBV5-6
ASSQSRGRKEGYT TRBJ1-2 TRBV7-8
ASSYFPRLAGRVRDTGELF TRBJ2-2 TRBV6-2/TRBV6-3
ASSLGPQETQY TRBJ2-5 TRBV5-1